These 20 T cell receptor beta chains came from one sample sequenced in a study of blood T cell repertoires in COVID-19. Using immunoSEQ multiplex PCR, the repertoire was profiled, and TCRdb retains in-frame clones only, with some absent. The sample has 90,000 or so clones; about 71% are singletons. The specimen was peripheral blood. The receptor source for this set is a woman in her fifties or sixties in a cohort sampled during active or convalescent COVID-19.

This clone appeared a single time. This rearrangement joins TRBV5-1 to TRBJ2-1, with 10 bases matching TRBD1. CDR3 length: 17 amino acids. CDR1 and CDR2 from the germline V gene are SGHRS and YFSETQ. Trimming removed 4 bases from V and 8 bases from J; junction bases left unmatched: 15. This CDR3 is CASSRNSGTGDIHEQFF. The CDR3 coding sequence is TGCGCCAGCAGCCGAAATTCCGGGACAGGGGACATTCATGAGCAGTTCTTC.

The table lists this clone with a count of one. V is TRBV25-1 and J is TRBJ1-1; perhaps TRBD1 as D (6 bases). CDR1 and CDR2 from the germline V gene are MGHDK and SYGVNS. This CDR3 is built from 16 residues. V gave up 4 bases and J gave up 1 base, with 16 bases separating them. CDR3 coding DNA: TGTGCCAGCAGTGCTTGGGGAGAGGGGGAGAACACTGAAGCTTTCTTT. This encodes CASSAWGEGENTEAFF.

The table lists this clone with a few counts. The V and J genes are TRBV14 and TRBJ2-5; 7 positions agree with TRBD2. V was clipped by 4 bases and J by 1 base; unmatched bases: 3. There are 14 residues in the CDR3. CDR1 and CDR2 (germline): SGHDN, FVKESK. The CDR3 protein is CASSPRETQETQYF. CDR3 nucleotides: TGTGCCAGCAGCCCGCGGGAGACCCAAGAGACCCAGTACTTC. The whole variable domain, filled in from reference TRBV14 and TRBJ2-5, reads EAGVTQFPSHSVIEKGQTVTLRCDPISGHDNLYWYRRVMGKEIKFLLHFVKESKQDESGMPNNRFLAERTGGTYSTLKVQPAELEDSGVYFCASSPRETQETQYFGPGTRLLVL.

This clone was counted only a few times. The CDR3, as DNA: TGTGCCAGCAGTCGGGACAGGGATAGCAATCAGCCCCAGCATTTT. The encoded protein is CASSRDRDSNQPQHF. This sequence joins TRBV6-5 and TRBJ1-5; 9 bases line up with TRBD1. Trimming took 5 bases from V and 0 from J; bases not matched to a gene: 2. Germline lookup yields CDR1 MNHEY and CDR2 SVGAGI. The CDR3 is made up of 15 amino acids.

The chain joins TRBV2 to TRBJ2-3; 11 bases line up with TRBD2. V shed 6 bases, J shed 1 base, and the junction held 6 bases outside the gene matches. There are 16 residues in the CDR3. Germline CDR1 is SNHLY and CDR2 is FYNNEI. This chain's CDR3 is CASRDVLAGGTDTQYF. For the CDR3, the DNA is TGTGCCAGCAGGGACGTACTAGCGGGGGGCACAGATACGCAGTATTTT. Supplemented by reference TRBV2 and TRBJ2-3, the full variable domain reads EPEVTQTPSHQVTQMGQEVILRCVPISNHLYFYWYRQILGQKVEFLVSFYNNEISEKSEIFDDQFSVERPDGSNFTLKIRSTKLEDSAMYFCASRDVLAGGTDTQYFGPGTRLTVL.

Here the CDR3 reads CASSLAAEANTIYF. The CDR3 DNA follows: TGCGCCAGCAGCTTGGCCGCAGAGGCAAACACCATATATTTT. The rearrangement uses TRBV5-1 and TRBJ1-3; no reliable D call. The CDR3 contains 14 residues. Germline V lookup: CDR1 SGHRS, CDR2 YFSETQ. V was trimmed by 0 bases and J by 6 bases, leaving 10 bases between them.

CDR3 in amino acids: CASSLTTSGGPADTQYF. CDR3 DNA sequence: TGTGCCAGCAGCTTAACGACTAGCGGGGGGCCGGCGGATACGCAGTATTTT. This sequence joins TRBV7-6 and TRBJ2-3, with TRBD2 matching over 13 bases. Per germline, CDR1 SGHVS and CDR2 FNYEAQ. With 2 bases clipped from V and 6 bases from J, the junction kept 8 bases outside the gene matches. The CDR3 length is 17 residues.

This clone was detected many times. The chain has TRBV6-1 and TRBJ2-7, with 11 bases identical to TRBD1. J gave up 5 bases and V 3 bases, and 6 bases lay outside the gene matches. CDR3 length: 15 residues. Germline CDR1 reads MNHNS; CDR2 reads SASEGT. CDR3 sequence reads: CASSDTWTGGDEQYF. In DNA form, the CDR3 reads TGTGCCAGCAGTGATACCTGGACAGGGGGCGACGAGCAGTACTTC.

V usage is TRBV15 and J usage is TRBJ1-1; D is uncertain. The V and J ends lost 4 bases and 1 base respectively, with 13 bases between them. In germline, CDR1 is LNHNV, CDR2 YYDKDF (reference sequence). The CDR3 loop spans 15 amino acids. CDR3 nucleotide sequence: TGTGCCACCAGCACCCAGATACAAACGAACACTGAAGCTTTCTTT. Translating gives CATSTQIQTNTEAFF.

V gene TRBV28 combines with J gene TRBJ2-7; D gene unclear. This CDR3 spans 14 amino acids. Trimming removed 6 bases at V and 5 bases at J, with 17 bases between. Per the germline V gene, CDR1 is MDHEN and CDR2 is SYDVKM. CDR3 sequence (DNA): TGTGCCAGCAGCGAGAGAAACTACTTAAACGAGCAGTACTTC. Protein: CASSERNYLNEQYF.

The chain employs TRBV7-2 and TRBJ2-4; TRBD2 might be the D (7 bases). Germline CDR1 is SGHTA and CDR2 is FQGNSA. The CDR3 covers 21 residues. Deletions cut 0 bases from V and 2 bases from J, with 26 bases between. CDR3 amino acids: CASSLAVVGGLQPLTKNIQYF. CDR3 DNA: TGTGCCAGCAGCTTAGCGGTTGTGGGGGGGCTCCAACCCTTAACCAAAAACATTCAGTACTTC.

The CDR3: CASSLRQITGTGELFF. In nucleotides, the CDR3 is TGCGCCAGCAGCTTGAGACAAATCACCGGCACCGGGGAGCTGTTTTTT. The chain joins TRBV5-1 to TRBJ2-2; D is unresolved. The V gene's germline CDR1 is SGHRS and CDR2 YFSETQ. V was cut by 1 base and J by 4 bases, with 14 bases left in between. The CDR3 runs to 16 residues. The full variable domain, its missing parts supplied by reference TRBV5-1 and TRBJ2-2, is KAGVTQTPRYLIKTRGQQVTLSCSPISGHRSVSWYQQTPGQGLQFLFEYFSETQRNKGNFPGRFSGRQFSNSRSEMNVSTLELGDSALYLCASSLRQITGTGELFFGEGSRLTVL.

This clone appeared once. This rearrangement joins TRBV7-2 to TRBJ2-5; 7 nucleotides match TRBD2. CDR3 size: 15 residues. With V trimmed by 4 bases and J by 5 bases, 10 bases remained unmatched. Germline CDR1 is SGHTA and CDR2 is FQGNSA. The CDR3 nucleotides are TGTGCCAGCAGCTCCCAAAGCGGGATTCGGGAGACCCAGTACTTC. Translation gives CASSSQSGIRETQYF.

This chain links TRBV5-1 with TRBJ1-6; D is unresolved. Deletions cut 7 bases from V and 5 bases from J, with 13 bases between. The CDR3 is made up of 14 amino acids. Germline CDR1 reads SGHRS; CDR2 reads YFSETQ. CDR3 residues: CASGTGNNNSPLHF. The CDR3 coding sequence is TGCGCCAGCGGAACCGGGAACAATAATTCACCCCTCCACTTT.

The V and J genes are TRBV19 and TRBJ1-1; D is possibly TRBD1 (6 bases). CDR1 is LNHDA and CDR2 is SQIVND in the germline V gene (reference sequence). CDR3 length: 15 amino acids. V lost 5 bases, J lost 3 bases, and 16 bases lay in between. Here the CDR3 reads CASSFRQEGYTEAFF. The CDR3 nucleotides are TGTGCCAGTAGTTTTCGACAGGAAGGGTACACTGAAGCTTTCTTT.

The chain combines TRBV27 with TRBJ1-6; D is possibly TRBD1 (6 bases). V was pared by 0 bases and J by 7 bases, with 13 bases between. CDR1 MNHEY and CDR2 SMNVEV come from the germline V gene (reference sequence). CDR3 size: 16 residues. Here the CDR3 reads CASSLSVGRGNSPLHF. The CDR3 DNA reads as TGTGCCAGCAGTTTATCCGTGGGCAGGGGAAATTCACCCCTCCACTTT.

This clone was seen more than once but under ten times. The rearrangement links TRBV18 to TRBJ2-2; the D is unclear. V lost 4 bases, J lost 0 bases, and 3 bases lay in between. The CDR3 spans 13 residues. CDR1 is KGHSH and CDR2 is LQKENI in the germline V gene. Here the CDR3 DNA reads TGTGCCAGCTCACGTACGAACACCGGGGAGCTGTTTTTT. It encodes CASSRTNTGELFF.

The chain links TRBV5-6 to TRBJ1-3, with D possibly TRBD1 on 6 matching bases. CDR1 and CDR2 from the germline V gene are SGHDT and YYEEEE. With 3 bases removed from V and 9 bases from J, the gap between germline ends came to 16 bases. This CDR3 comprises 14 residues. CDR3 bases: TGTGCCAGCAGCTACGGACAGCGTGGCACCACCATATATTTT. Its protein product is CASSYGQRGTTIYF.

The chain joins TRBV14 to TRBJ1-6; 7 nucleotides agree with TRBD1. From germline, CDR1 is SGHDN and CDR2 FVKESK. The CDR3 contains 16 residues. Losses at the gene ends were 1 base for V and 10 bases for J; bases not matched to a gene: 10. The CDR3 DNA sequence: TGTGCCAGCAGCCAAGGATCGACAGGGATGAGATCACCCCTCCACTTT. This gives the protein CASSQGSTGMRSPLHF. The full variable domain, in which reference TRBV14 and TRBJ1-6 provide the parts outside the CDR3, is EAGVTQFPSHSVIEKGQTVTLRCDPISGHDNLYWYRRVMGKEIKFLLHFVKESKQDESGMPNNRFLAERTGGTYSTLKVQPAELEDSGVYFCASSQGSTGMRSPLHFGNGTRLTVT.

The chain links TRBV30 to TRBJ2-7, with a possible D match to TRBD1 (6 bases). V was shortened by 2 bases and J by 2 bases, with 7 bases between the two germline ends. The CDR3 consists of 12 residues. From germline, CDR1 is GTSNPN and CDR2 SVGIG (reference sequence). CDR3 sequence: CAWSRDTYEQYF. The CDR3 coding sequence is TGTGCCTGGAGTCGGGACACCTACGAGCAGTACTTC.